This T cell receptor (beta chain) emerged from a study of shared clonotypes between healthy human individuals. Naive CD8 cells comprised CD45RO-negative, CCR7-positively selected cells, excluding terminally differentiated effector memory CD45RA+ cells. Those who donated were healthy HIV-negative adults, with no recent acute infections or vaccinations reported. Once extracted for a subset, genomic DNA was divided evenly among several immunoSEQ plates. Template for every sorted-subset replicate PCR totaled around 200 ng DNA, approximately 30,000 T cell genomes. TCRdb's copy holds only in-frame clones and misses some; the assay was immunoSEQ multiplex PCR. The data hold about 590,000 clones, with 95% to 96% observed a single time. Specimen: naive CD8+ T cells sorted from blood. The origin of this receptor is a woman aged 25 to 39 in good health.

CDR3: CASSFVVLAGAGGELFF. CDR3 sequence (DNA): TGTGCCAGCAGCTTCGTAGTGTTAGCGGGAGCCGGCGGGGAGCTGTTTTTT. The chain links TRBV7-8 to TRBJ2-2; 9 positions match TRBD2. The J segment lost 7 bases and the V segment lost 3 bases, leaving 12 bases of the junction unmatched. Looked up from germline, CDR1 is SGHVS and CDR2 is FQNEAQ. CDR3 size: 17 residues.